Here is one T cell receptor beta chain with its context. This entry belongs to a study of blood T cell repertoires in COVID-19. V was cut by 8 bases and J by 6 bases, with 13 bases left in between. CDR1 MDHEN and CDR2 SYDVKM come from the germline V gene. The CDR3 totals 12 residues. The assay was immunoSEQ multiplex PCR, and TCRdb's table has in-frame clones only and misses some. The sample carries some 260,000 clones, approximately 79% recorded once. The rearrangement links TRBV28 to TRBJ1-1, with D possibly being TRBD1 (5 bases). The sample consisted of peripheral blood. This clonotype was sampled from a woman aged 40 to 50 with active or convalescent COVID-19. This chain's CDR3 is CASGTGAPEAFF. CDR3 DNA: TGTGCCAGCGGAACAGGAGCACCTGAAGCTTTCTTT.